One and the same sample provided the 7 T cell receptor beta chains below, sequenced in a study of cytomegalovirus exposure and HLA in healthy donors. The PCR made use of 60 Vbeta and 13 Jbeta primers. The method was immunoSEQ multiplex PCR; TCRdb's version includes in-frame clones alone and lacks a portion of them. There are about 200,000 clones in the sample; over 60% occur only once, and roughly 16% lies in the top ten. The sequenced sample was PBMCs. The receptors were sampled from a man between 40 and 49 years old in good health and CMV-seronegative.

This chain connects TRBV19 to TRBJ2-2, with TRBD2 matching over 14 bases. Germline-derived CDR1 and CDR2 are LNHDA and SQIVND (reference sequence). The J segment lost 3 bases and the V segment lost 7 bases, leaving 4 bases of the junction unmatched. The CDR3 runs 16 residues. The CDR3 DNA reads TGTGCCAGTATGGGACTAGCGGGGGCCTACACCGGGGAGCTGTTTTTT. Amino acid sequence: CASMGLAGAYTGELFF.

The V gene is TRBV27, the J gene TRBJ2-7; TRBD2 matches 14 bases. Germline CDR1 reads MNHEY; CDR2 reads SMNVEV (reference sequence). V trimming: 5 bases; J trimming: 6 bases; junction bases outside the gene matches: 6. The CDR3 sequence is 15 residues long. The CDR3 DNA reads as TGTGCCAGCAGTCCGACTAGCGGGAGGGCCGCCGAGCAGTACTTC. Its translation is CASSPTSGRAAEQYF.

The V call is TRBV4-3, the J call TRBJ2-1; 9 bases agree with TRBD1. Trimming removed 6 bases from V and 4 bases from J; junction bases left unmatched: 4. This CDR3 spans 14 amino acids. CDR1 and CDR2 (germline): LGHNA, YSLEER. As DNA, the CDR3 is TGCGCCAGCAGTGGACAGGGGCGGTACAATGAGCAGTTCTTC. Its protein product is CASSGQGRYNEQFF.

V and J are TRBV27 and TRBJ1-2; D is unresolved. Trimming shortened V by 3 bases and J by 2 bases, and 10 bases separated the two germline ends. Germline values: CDR1 MNHEY, CDR2 SMNVEV (reference sequence). The CDR3 extends over 14 amino acids. This CDR3 is CASSFSGGNYGYTF. In DNA, the CDR3 is TGTGCCAGCAGTTTTTCAGGAGGGAACTATGGCTACACCTTC.

The genes are TRBV7-2 and TRBJ2-5; perhaps TRBD1 as D (6 bases). Germline V gene lookup returns CDR1 SGHTA and CDR2 FQGNSA. Trimming took 3 bases from V and 5 from J, leaving 13 bases between them. The length of the CDR3 is 14 residues. The DNA of the CDR3 is TGTGCCAGCAGCTTTTTACAGGGCGAGGAGACCCAGTACTTC. It specifies CASSFLQGEETQYF.

The CDR3 nucleotides are TGTGCCAGCAAAACTTTAGGACAGGGTAACTATGGCTACACCTTC. Protein sequence: CASKTLGQGNYGYTF. This chain connects TRBV27 to TRBJ1-2; 8 nucleotides match TRBD1. The CDR3 contains 15 residues. The J segment lost 1 base and the V segment lost 7 bases, leaving 8 bases of the junction unmatched. CDR1 and CDR2 from the germline V gene are MNHEY and SMNVEV (reference sequence).

This clone was detected once. The V and J genes are TRBV5-4 and TRBJ1-2; 8 bases match TRBD1. There are 14 residues in the CDR3. Per the germline V gene, CDR1 is SGHNT and CDR2 is YYREEE (reference sequence). V lost 0 bases, J lost 6 bases, and 4 bases stayed unmatched. The CDR3 DNA reads TGTGCCAGCAGCTTGGAGGACAGGGTTCATGGCTACACCTTC. The encoded protein is CASSLEDRVHGYTF.